These T cell receptor beta chains were read from a single sample in a study of T cell responses to AZD1222 COVID-19 vaccine. Repertoires were generated with immunoSEQ multiplex PCR, while TCRdb's copy carries only in-frame clones and drops some. The data hold about 140,000 clones, with approximately 94% observed a single time. Material: peripheral blood, obtained on day 0 of AZD1222 vaccination. Receptors originate from an adult in good health. CDR3s include the opening cysteine and the closing phenylalanine or tryptophan. The D gene is left open where the match is weak. Size is omitted from some rows. Given values are once, few, many or a class for expanded clones.

>TRBV6-2/TRBV6-3|NA|TRBJ2-5|15|once
TGTGCCAGCAGTTACGACGGGACTTTACAAGAGACCCAGTACTTC
CASSYDGTLQETQYF
>TRBV7-2|NA|TRBJ2-3|16|NA
TGTGCCAGCAGCTTGGGGGGACGGACCTCCCGGGATACGCAGTATTTT
CASSLGGRTSRDTQYF
>TRBV5-1|NA|TRBJ2-1|12|NA
TGCGCCAGCGCGAAGGCGAACAATGAGCAGTTCTTC
CASAKANNEQFF
>TRBV12-5|NA|TRBJ2-2|15|NA
TGTGCTAGTGGTTTGGCTACGGGTCCCCTGGGGGAGCTGTTTTTT
CASGLATGPLGELFF
>TRBV5-4|NA|TRBJ2-1|16|NA
TGTGCCAGCAGCAGGGGGTCCAGCGGGACCTACAATGAGCAGTTCTTC
CASSRGSSGTYNEQFF
>TRBV12-5|NA|TRBJ2-7|16|NA
TGTGCTAGTGGTTTGAAACCGGGACGCTTGATGAGCGAGCAGTACTTC
CASGLKPGRLMSEQYF
>TRBV11-2|NA|TRBJ2-7|13|NA
TGTGCCAGCAGCCTACTTGCCGCGGGGGAGCAGTACTTC
CASSLLAAGEQYF
>TRBV21-1|NA|TRBJ1-4|17|NA
TGTGCCGCCCAGCAGGCTGGGACCGTGGCTGAGGATGAAAAACTGTTTTTT
CAAQQAGTVAEDEKLFF
>TRBV5-1|TRBD1|TRBJ2-3|15|NA
TGCGCCAGCAGCTTCGGGACAGGGGCCGGAGATACGCAGTATTTT
CASSFGTGAGDTQYF
>TRBV7-9|NA|TRBJ1-2|13|NA
TGTGCCAGCAGCTTCTCGACAGGTTATGGCTACACCTTC
CASSFSTGYGYTF
>TRBV4-3|NA|TRBJ2-3|16|NA
TGCGCCAGCAGCCAAGATTGGGGCTTTAGCACAGATACGCAGTATTTT
CASSQDWGFSTDTQYF
>TRBV10-3|NA|TRBJ1-1|14|NA
TGTGCCATCAGCCTAGGGACGGAAAACACTGAAGCTTTCTTT
CAISLGTENTEAFF
>TRBV11-2|NA|TRBJ2-1|15|NA
TGTGCCAGCAGCTCCCAGATGGCGGGGAGCAATGAGCAGTTCTTC
CASSSQMAGSNEQFF
>TRBV6-6|NA|TRBJ2-2|12|NA
TGTGCCAGCCGTAGGGACACCGGGGAGCTGTTTTTT
CASRRDTGELFF
>TRBV5-1|TRBD2|TRBJ2-2|14|NA
TGCGCCAGCAGCTTGGCCCTAACTAGCGGAGAGCTGTTTTTT
CASSLALTSGELFF
>TRBV5-1|NA|TRBJ1-1|14|NA
TGCGCCAGCAGCTTGATTGGGCAGAACACTGAAGCTTTCTTT
CASSLIGQNTEAFF
>TRBV12-5|TRBD2|TRBJ2-5|13|NA
TGTGCTAGTGGTTTATTAGCGGGAGAGACCCAGTACTTC
CASGLLAGETQYF
>TRBV19|TRBD1|TRBJ2-4|14|once
TGTGCCAGTAGTACCCTTGGGACAGGGCACATTCAGTACTTC
CASSTLGTGHIQYF
>TRBV5-1|NA|TRBJ2-7|16|NA
TGCGCCAGCAGCTTGGTAACTGGGAAAAGCTCCTACGAGCAGTACTTC
CASSLVTGKSSYEQYF
>TRBV6-5|TRBD1|TRBJ2-7|14|NA
TGTGCCAGCAGTTGGGGACAGAAGACCTACGAGCAGTACTTC
CASSWGQKTYEQYF
>TRBV10-3|NA|TRBJ1-3|13|NA
TGTGCCAGCAGAGTATACTCTGGAAACACCATATATTTT
CASRVYSGNTIYF
>TRBV20-1|TRBD1|TRBJ2-7|15|NA
TGCAGTGCTAGTGACAGGGGGAGGGCCCGGTACGAGCAGTACTTC
CSASDRGRARYEQYF
>TRBV10-3|NA|TRBJ1-2|16|NA
TGTGCCATCAGTGAGTCGACCGTCAGGGCGGACTATGGCTACACCTTC
CAISESTVRADYGYTF
>TRBV19|NA|TRBJ1-1|15|NA
TGTGCCAGTAGCCACCCGCGGGACCTGAACACTGAAGCTTTCTTT
CASSHPRDLNTEAFF
>TRBV6-1|NA|TRBJ1-4|12|NA
TGTGCCAGCAGTGAAGTTACCCAAAAACTGTTTTTT
CASSEVTQKLFF
>TRBV6-8|NA|TRBJ2-3|16|NA
TGTGCCAGCAGTTACTCCCCCGAGCGGAACACAGATACGCAGTATTTT
CASSYSPERNTDTQYF
>TRBV5-4|TRBD2|TRBJ2-1|15|few
TGTGCCAGCAGCTCCCCCGGGACTAGCGTCTATGAGCAGTTCTTC
CASSSPGTSVYEQFF
>TRBV2|TRBD1|TRBJ1-5|20|few
TGTGCCAGCAGTGAATGGGCTACAGGGGTAGTCCGGGTTCCAAATCAGCCCCAGCATTTT
CASSEWATGVVRVPNQPQHF
>TRBV5-8|TRBD2|TRBJ2-5|15|NA
TGTGCCAGCAGCTTAGGCGGGACTAGGGAAGAGACCCAGTACTTC
CASSLGGTREETQYF
>TRBV11-2|TRBD1|TRBJ2-2|18|NA
TGTGCCAGCAGCTTAGGGGAGTGGCAGGGGGTGAACACCGGGGAGCTGTTTTTT
CASSLGEWQGVNTGELFF
>TRBV5-5|NA|TRBJ2-3|16|NA
TGTGCCAGCAGCTTGGACGGGTTAACCGTCACAGATACGCAGTATTTT
CASSLDGLTVTDTQYF
>TRBV7-8|NA|TRBJ1-2|15|NA
TGTGCCAGCAGCTTGTCAGGGACCTTTAACTATGGCTACACCTTC
CASSLSGTFNYGYTF
>TRBV3-1/TRBV3-2|NA|TRBJ2-3|14|NA
TGTGCCAGCAGCCAAGTGCAATTTACAGATACGCAGTATTTT
CASSQVQFTDTQYF
>TRBV9|NA|TRBJ2-1|15|NA
TGTGCCAGCAGCTCCGACCTTAGCCGGGTTGGTGAGCAGTTCTTC
CASSSDLSRVGEQFF
>TRBV12-3/TRBV12-4|NA|TRBJ1-5|13|NA
TGTGCCAGCAGTCCTTCCAGAAATCAGCCCCAGCATTTT
CASSPSRNQPQHF
>TRBV2|NA|TRBJ2-7|15|NA
TGTGCCAGCAGCGAAGAGGGGAACGGACCCTACGAGCAGTACTTC
CASSEEGNGPYEQYF
>TRBV2|NA|TRBJ1-5|14|NA
TGTGCCAGCAGTGGAGGTGGAGGGAATCAGCCCCAGCATTTT
CASSGGGGNQPQHF
>TRBV3-1/TRBV3-2|NA|TRBJ1-3|14|NA
TGTGCCAGCAGTCGAACAGGGACTGGAAACACCATATATTTT
CASSRTGTGNTIYF
>TRBV13|NA|TRBJ2-2|14|NA
TGTGCCAGCAGCCTGACAGCGAACACCGGGGAGCTGTTTTTT
CASSLTANTGELFF
>TRBV13|TRBD1|TRBJ2-7|16|NA
TGTGCCAGCAGCTTCAGGCCGACAGGGGACGGCTACGAGCAGTACTTC
CASSFRPTGDGYEQYF
>TRBV5-1|TRBD2|TRBJ2-7|16|once
TGCGCCAGCAGCTTGGATGGGCTAGCGGGGTCCTACGAGCAGTACTTC
CASSLDGLAGSYEQYF
>TRBV29-1|TRBD1|TRBJ2-5|14|NA
TGCAGCGGTACCAGACAGGGGGCGAGAGCGACCCAGTACTTC
CSGTRQGARATQYF
>TRBV21-1|NA|TRBJ2-5|14|NA
TGTGCCAGCAGCGAAACTAGCGTTTACGAGACCCAGTACTTC
CASSETSVYETQYF